The 5 T cell receptor beta chains in this list originate from one sample, sequenced in a study of cytomegalovirus exposure and HLA in healthy donors. Profiled with immunoSEQ multiplex PCR; TCRdb holds only in-frame clones, not every one. This sample has approximately 82,000 clones, with approximately 93% found just once. Material: PBMCs. Receptors originate from a man between 18 and 29 years old in good health and CMV-seronegative.

The chain carries TRBV6-6 and TRBJ1-2, with TRBD1 matching over 8 bases. Per the germline V gene, CDR1 is MNHNY and CDR2 is SVGAGI (reference sequence). The CDR3 sequence is 13 residues long. The V and J ends lost 6 bases and 5 bases, in that order; junction bases with no gene match: 5. The CDR3 sequence is CASRGTGLYGYTF. The CDR3 DNA reads as TGTGCCAGCAGAGGGACAGGACTATATGGCTACACCTTC.

The chain recombines TRBV10-3 with TRBJ2-7, with TRBD2 as a possible D gene (5 bases). The germline V gene encodes CDR1 ENHRY and CDR2 SYGVKD. This CDR3 has 13 amino acids. Trimming stripped 8 bases from V and 7 bases from J, with 18 bases between. The CDR3 DNA is TGTGCCATCGGCGGGCAGGATGGTGGAGAGCAGTACTTC. It specifies CAIGGQDGGEQYF.

In this sample, this clone turned up once. The chain combines TRBV4-1 with TRBJ2-7; the match to TRBD2 covers 12 bases. V dropped 4 bases and J dropped 3; count of bases not matched to a gene: 7. Germline CDR1 and CDR2: MGHRA and YSYEKL. This CDR3 contains 16 residues. CDR3 amino acids: CASSPSLAGGLYEQYF. For the CDR3, the DNA is TGCGCCAGCAGCCCTTCGCTAGCGGGGGGGCTCTACGAGCAGTACTTC.

V is TRBV30 and J is TRBJ2-1; D is undetermined. The V end was cut by 0 bases, the J end by 0 bases, with 6 bases between. CDR1 is GTSNPN, CDR2 SVGIG, per germline (reference sequence). The CDR3 sequence is 14 residues long. The CDR3 DNA reads TGTGCCTGGAGTGTACTTCTCTCCTACAATGAGCAGTTCTTC. Its protein product is CAWSVLLSYNEQFF. The full variable domain, in which reference TRBV30 and TRBJ2-1 provide the parts outside the CDR3, is SQTIHQWPATLVQPVGSPLSLECTVEGTSNPNLYWYRQAAGRGLQLLFYSVGIGQISSEVPQNLSASRPQDRQFILSSKKLLLSDSGFYLCAWSVLLSYNEQFFGPGTRLTVL.

The chain is built from TRBV5-4 and TRBJ1-6; weak D call: TRBD1 (6 bases). Germline V CDR1 and CDR2: SGHNT, YYREEE (reference sequence). The V end lost 0 bases, the J end lost 6 bases, and 13 bases lay between the germline ends. The CDR3 covers 16 residues. The CDR3 loop is CASSLAAGVRNSPLHF. The CDR3 DNA reads TGTGCCAGCAGCTTGGCGGCAGGGGTCCGTAATTCACCCCTCCACTTT.